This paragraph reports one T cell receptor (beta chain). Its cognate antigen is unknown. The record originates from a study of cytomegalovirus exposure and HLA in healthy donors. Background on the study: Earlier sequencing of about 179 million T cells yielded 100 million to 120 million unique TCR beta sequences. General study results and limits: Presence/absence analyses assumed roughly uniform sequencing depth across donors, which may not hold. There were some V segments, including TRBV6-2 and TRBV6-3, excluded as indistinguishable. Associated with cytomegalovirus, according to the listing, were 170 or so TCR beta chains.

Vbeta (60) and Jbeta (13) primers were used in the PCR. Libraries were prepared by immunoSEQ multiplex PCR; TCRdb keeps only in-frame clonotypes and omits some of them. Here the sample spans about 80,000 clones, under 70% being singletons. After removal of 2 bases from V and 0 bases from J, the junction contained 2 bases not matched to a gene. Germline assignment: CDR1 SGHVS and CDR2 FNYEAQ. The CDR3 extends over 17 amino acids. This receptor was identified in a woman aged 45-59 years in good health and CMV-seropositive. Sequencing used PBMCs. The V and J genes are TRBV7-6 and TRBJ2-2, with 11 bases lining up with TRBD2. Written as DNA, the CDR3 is TGTGCCAGCAGCTTAATAGCGGGGGGGCCGAACACCGGGGAGCTGTTTTTT. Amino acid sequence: CASSLIAGGPNTGELFF.